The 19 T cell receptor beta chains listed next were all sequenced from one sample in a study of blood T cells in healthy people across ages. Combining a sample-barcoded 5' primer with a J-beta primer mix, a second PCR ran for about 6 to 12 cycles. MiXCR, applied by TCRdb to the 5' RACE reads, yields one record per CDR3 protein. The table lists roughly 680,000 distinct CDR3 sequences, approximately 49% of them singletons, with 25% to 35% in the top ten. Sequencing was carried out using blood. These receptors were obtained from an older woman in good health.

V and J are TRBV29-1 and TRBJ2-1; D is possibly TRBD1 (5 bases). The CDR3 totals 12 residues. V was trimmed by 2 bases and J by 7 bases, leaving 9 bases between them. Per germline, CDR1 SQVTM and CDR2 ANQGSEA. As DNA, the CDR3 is TGCAGCGTTGAACAGGGTAAGAATGAGCAGTTCTTC. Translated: CSVEQGKNEQFF.

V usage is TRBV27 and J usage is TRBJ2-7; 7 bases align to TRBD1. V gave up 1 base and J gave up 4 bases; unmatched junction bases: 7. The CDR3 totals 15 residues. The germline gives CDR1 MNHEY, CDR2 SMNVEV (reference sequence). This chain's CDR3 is CASSLYMGQSYEQYF. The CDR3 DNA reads TGTGCCAGCAGTTTATATATGGGACAGTCGTACGAGCAGTACTTC.

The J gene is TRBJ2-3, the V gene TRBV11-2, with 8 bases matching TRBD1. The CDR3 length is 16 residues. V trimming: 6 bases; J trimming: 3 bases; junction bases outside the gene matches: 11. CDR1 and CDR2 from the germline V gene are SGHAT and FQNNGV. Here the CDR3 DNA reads TGTGCCAGCAGTTACCGTGGCAGGGGGCTAACAGATACGCAGTATTTT. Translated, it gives CASSYRGRGLTDTQYF.

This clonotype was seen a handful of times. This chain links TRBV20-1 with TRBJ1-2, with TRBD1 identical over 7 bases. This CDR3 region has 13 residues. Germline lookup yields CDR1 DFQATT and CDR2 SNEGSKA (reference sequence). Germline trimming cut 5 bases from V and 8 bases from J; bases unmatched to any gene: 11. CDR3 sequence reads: CSALDRLKKGYTF. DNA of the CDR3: TGCAGTGCTTTGGACAGGTTAAAAAAAGGCTACACCTTC.

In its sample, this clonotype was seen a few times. The CDR3 DNA is TGTGCCAGCAGCTTGACTAGCGGGGCCCAAGAGACCCAGTACTTC. This encodes CASSLTSGAQETQYF. The chain is built from TRBV11-2 and TRBJ2-5; 11 nucleotides line up with TRBD2. The junction had 1 base not matched to a gene; V was cut back by 3 bases and J by 1 base. Germline CDR1 is SGHAT and CDR2 is FQNNGV. CDR3 length: 15 residues.

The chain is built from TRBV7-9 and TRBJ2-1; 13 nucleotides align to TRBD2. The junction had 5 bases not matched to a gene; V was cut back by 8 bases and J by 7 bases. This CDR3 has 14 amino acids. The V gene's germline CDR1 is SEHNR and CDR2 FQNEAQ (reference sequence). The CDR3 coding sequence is TGTGCCAGCGGGACTAGCGGGACCCTAAATGAGCAGTTCTTC. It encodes CASGTSGTLNEQFF.

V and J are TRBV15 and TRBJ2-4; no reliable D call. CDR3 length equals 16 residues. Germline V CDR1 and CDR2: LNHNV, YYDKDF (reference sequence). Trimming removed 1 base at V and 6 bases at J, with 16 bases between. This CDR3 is CATSRGRQGVRNIQYF. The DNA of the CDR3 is TGTGCCACCAGCAGAGGAAGGCAAGGCGTTCGAAACATTCAGTACTTC.

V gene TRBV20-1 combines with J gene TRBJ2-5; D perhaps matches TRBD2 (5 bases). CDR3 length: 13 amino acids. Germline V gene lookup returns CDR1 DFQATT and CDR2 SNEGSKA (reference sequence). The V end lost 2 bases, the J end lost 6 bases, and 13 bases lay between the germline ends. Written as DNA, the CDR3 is TGCAGTGCTAGAAGTGCCGGGAAACAGACCCAGTACTTC. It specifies CSARSAGKQTQYF.

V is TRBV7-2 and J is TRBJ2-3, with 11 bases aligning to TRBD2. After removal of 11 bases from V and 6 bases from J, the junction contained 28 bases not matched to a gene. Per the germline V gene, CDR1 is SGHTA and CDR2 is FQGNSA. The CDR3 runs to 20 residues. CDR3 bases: TGTGCCTGTAGCTTATTAGCCCTCCCGACTAGCGGGGCCCGGGGTGATACGCAGTATTTT. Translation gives CACSLLALPTSGARGDTQYF.

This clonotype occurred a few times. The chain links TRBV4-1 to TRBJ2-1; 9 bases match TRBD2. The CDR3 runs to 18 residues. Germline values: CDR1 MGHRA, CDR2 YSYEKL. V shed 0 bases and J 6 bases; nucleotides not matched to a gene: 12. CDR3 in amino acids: CASSQDGGRAGGSNEQFF. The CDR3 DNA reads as TGCGCCAGCAGCCAAGATGGGGGGCGCGCGGGAGGGTCCAATGAGCAGTTCTTC.

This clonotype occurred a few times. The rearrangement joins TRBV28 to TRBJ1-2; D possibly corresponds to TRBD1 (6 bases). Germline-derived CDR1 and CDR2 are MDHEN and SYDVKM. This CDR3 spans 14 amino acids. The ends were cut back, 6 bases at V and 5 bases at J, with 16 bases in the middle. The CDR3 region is CASSSLVGGYGYTF. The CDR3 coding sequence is TGTGCCAGCAGCTCCCTCGTAGGGGGTTATGGCTACACCTTC.

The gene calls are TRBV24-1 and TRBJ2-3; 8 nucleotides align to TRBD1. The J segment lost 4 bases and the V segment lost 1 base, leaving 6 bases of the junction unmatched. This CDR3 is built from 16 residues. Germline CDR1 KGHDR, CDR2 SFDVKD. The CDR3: CATSDLGQGGPDTQYF. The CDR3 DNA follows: TGTGCCACCAGTGATTTAGGACAGGGCGGCCCAGATACGCAGTATTTT.

This chain's CDR3 is CASSPLAGNTEAFF. Here the CDR3 DNA reads TGTGCCAGCTCACCATTGGCGGGGAACACTGAAGCTTTCTTT. This rearrangement joins TRBV18 to TRBJ1-1; D is undetermined. Trimming removed 2 bases at V and 1 base at J, with 8 bases between. The germline CDR1 and CDR2 sequences are KGHSH and LQKENI. This CDR3 is 14 amino acids long.

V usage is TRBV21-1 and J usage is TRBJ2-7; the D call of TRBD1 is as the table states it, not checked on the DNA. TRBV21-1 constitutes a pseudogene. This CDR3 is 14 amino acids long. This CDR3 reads CASSKGGASNEQYF. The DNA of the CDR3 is TGTGCCAGCAGCAAAGGGGGGGCATCCAACGAGCAGTACTTC.

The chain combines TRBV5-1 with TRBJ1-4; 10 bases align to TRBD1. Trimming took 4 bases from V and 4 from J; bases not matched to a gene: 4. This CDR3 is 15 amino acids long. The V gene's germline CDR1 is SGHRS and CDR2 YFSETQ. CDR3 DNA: TGCGCCAGCAGCCCGGGACAGGGGCTTAATGAAAAACTGTTTTTT. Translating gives CASSPGQGLNEKLFF.

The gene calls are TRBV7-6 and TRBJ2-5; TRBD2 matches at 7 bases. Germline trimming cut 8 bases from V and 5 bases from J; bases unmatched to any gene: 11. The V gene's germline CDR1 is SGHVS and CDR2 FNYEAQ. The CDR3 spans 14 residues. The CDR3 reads CASVSGIGWETQYF. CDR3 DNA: TGTGCCAGCGTCAGCGGGATTGGGTGGGAGACCCAGTACTTC.

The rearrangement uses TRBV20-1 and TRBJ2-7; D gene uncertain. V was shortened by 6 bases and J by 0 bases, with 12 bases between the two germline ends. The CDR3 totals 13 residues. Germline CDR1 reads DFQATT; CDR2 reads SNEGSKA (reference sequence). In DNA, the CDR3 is TGCAGTGCAAAAAGCGAGAGCTCCTACGAGCAGTACTTC. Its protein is CSAKSESSYEQYF.

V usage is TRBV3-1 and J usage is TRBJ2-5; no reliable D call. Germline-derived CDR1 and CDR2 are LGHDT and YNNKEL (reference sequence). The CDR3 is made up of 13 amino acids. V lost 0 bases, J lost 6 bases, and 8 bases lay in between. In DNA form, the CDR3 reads TGTGCCAGCAGCCAAGAGTGGGTTAAGACCCAGTACTTC. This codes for CASSQEWVKTQYF.

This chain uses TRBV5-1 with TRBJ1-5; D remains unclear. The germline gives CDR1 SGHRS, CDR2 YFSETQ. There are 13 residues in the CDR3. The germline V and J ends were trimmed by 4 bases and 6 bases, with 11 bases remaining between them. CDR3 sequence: CASSPDMGQPQHF. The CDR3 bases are TGCGCCAGCAGCCCCGACATGGGTCAGCCCCAGCATTTT. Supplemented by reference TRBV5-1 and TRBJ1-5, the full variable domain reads KAGVTQTPRYLIKTRGQQVTLSCSPISGHRSVSWYQQTPGQGLQFLFEYFSETQRNKGNFPGRFSGRQFSNSRSEMNVSTLELGDSALYLCASSPDMGQPQHFGDGTRLSIL.